This T cell receptor beta chain was identified in a study of T cell repertoires in cytomegalovirus infection. In TCRdb, the reads were re-called with MiXCR into one record per CDR3 protein. The sample contains 200,000 to 250,000 distinct CDR3 sequences, approximately 40% of which appear only once. Trimming pared 0 bases from V and 3 bases from J, leaving 11 bases between. Germline lookup yields CDR1 SGHDN and CDR2 FVKESK. This CDR3 is 15 amino acids long. Overall study results and limits: Cumulative public TCR beta family frequency identified CMV carriers with the relevant HLA.

In the case of this clonotype: Its antigen is undetermined.

The source was CD8+ T cells from cultured PBMCs, collected from culture after CMV antigen stimulation. The chain combines TRBV14 with TRBJ1-1; D remains unclear. The TCR originated in a human donor in good health (CMV status not recorded). Some clones in this sample may be carry-over from other donors' samples. For the CDR3, the DNA is TGTGCCAGCAGCCAAGATCAGACCTCCCACACTGAAGCTTTCTTT. As protein: CASSQDQTSHTEAFF.